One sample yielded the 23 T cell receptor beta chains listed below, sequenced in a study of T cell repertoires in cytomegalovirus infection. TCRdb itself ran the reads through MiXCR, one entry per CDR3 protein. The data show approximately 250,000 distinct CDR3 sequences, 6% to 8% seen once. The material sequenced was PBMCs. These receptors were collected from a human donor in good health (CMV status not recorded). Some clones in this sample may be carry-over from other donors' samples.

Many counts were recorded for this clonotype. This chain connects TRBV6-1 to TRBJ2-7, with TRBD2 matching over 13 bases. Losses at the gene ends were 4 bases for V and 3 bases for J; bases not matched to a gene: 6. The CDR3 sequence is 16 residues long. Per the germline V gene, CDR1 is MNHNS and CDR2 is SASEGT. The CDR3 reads CASSATSGGTYYEQYF. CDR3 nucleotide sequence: TGTGCCAGCAGTGCGACTAGCGGGGGGACCTACTACGAGCAGTACTTC.

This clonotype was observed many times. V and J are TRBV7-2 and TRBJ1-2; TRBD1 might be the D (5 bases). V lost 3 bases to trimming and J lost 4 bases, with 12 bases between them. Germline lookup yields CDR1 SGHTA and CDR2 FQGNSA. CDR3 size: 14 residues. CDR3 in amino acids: CASSFSEGIYGYTF. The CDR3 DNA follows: TGTGCCAGCAGCTTTAGCGAGGGGATCTATGGCTACACCTTC. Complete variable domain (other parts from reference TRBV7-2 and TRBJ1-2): GAGVSQSPSNKVTEKGKDVELRCDPISGHTALYWYRQSLGQGLEFLIYFQGNSAPDKSGLPSDRFSAERTGGSVSTLTIQRTQQEDSAVYLCASSFSEGIYGYTFGSGTRLTVV.

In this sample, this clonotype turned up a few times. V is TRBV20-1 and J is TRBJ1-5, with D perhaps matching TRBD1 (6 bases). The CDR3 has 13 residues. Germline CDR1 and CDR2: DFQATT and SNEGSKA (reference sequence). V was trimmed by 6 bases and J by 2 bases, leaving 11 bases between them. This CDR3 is CSADEGGNQPQHF. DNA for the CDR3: TGCAGTGCGGATGAGGGGGGCAATCAGCCCCAGCATTTT.

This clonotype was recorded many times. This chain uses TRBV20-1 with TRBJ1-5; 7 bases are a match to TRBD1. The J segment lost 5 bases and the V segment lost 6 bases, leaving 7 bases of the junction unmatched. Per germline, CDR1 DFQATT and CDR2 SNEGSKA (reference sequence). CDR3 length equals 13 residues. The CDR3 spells CSAAGTVDQPQHF. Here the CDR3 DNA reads TGCAGTGCAGCTGGGACAGTTGATCAGCCCCAGCATTTT.

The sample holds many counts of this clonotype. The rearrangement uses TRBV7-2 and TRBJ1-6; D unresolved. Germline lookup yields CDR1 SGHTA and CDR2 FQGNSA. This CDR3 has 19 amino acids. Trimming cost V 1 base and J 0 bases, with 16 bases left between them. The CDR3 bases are TGTGCCAGCAGCTTAGAACCCCAAAATCGTCGCTCCTATAATTCACCCCTCCACTTT. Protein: CASSLEPQNRRSYNSPLHF.

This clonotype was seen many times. DNA of the CDR3: TGCAGTGCTAGTAAGCAGGGGGGCCAGCCCCAGCATTTT. It is translated as CSASKQGGQPQHF. The J gene is TRBJ1-5, the V gene TRBV20-1; 7 bases are shared with TRBD1. The CDR3 runs to 13 residues. V was pared by 3 bases and J by 7 bases, with 6 bases of the junction left unmatched. Per the germline V gene, CDR1 is DFQATT and CDR2 is SNEGSKA (reference sequence).

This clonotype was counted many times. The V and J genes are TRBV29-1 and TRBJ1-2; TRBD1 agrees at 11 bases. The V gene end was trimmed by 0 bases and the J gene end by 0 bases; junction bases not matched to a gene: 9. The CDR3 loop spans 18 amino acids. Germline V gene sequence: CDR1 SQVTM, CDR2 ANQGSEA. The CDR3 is CSVEEEWGQGGPNYGYTF. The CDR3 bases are TGCAGCGTTGAAGAAGAGTGGGGACAGGGGGGACCTAACTATGGCTACACCTTC.

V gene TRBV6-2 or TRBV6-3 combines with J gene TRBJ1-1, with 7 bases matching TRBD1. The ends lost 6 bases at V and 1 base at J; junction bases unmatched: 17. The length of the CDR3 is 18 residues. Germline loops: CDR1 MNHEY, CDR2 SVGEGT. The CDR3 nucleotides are TGTGCCAGCAGGGACGAAGACAGGGCTAGCGGGCCGAACACTGAAGCTTTCTTT. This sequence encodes CASRDEDRASGPNTEAFF.

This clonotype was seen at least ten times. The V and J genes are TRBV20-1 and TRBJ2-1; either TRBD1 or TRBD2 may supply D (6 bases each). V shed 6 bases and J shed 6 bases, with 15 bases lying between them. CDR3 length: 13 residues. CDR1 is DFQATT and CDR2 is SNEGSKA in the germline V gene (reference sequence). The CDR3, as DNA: TGCAGTGCCAAGGTTGGGGGGCTCAATGAGCAGTTCTTC. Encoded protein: CSAKVGGLNEQFF.

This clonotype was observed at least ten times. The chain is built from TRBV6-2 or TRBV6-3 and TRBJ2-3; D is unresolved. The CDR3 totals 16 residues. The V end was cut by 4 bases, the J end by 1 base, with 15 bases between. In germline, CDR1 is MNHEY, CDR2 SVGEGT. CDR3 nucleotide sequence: TGTGCCAGCAGTTCGACCACTTCAGGAGGCACAGATACGCAGTATTTT. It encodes CASSSTTSGGTDTQYF.

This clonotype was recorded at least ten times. The CDR3 loop is CASSSSLQGSFGYTF. The CDR3, as DNA: TGTGCCAGCAGCTCCTCCCTACAGGGGTCATTTGGCTACACCTTC. The chain couples TRBV7-2 to TRBJ1-2; TRBD1 matches at 7 bases. The length of the CDR3 is 15 residues. V shed 4 bases and J 7 bases; nucleotides not matched to a gene: 12. Per the germline V gene, CDR1 is SGHTA and CDR2 is FQGNSA.

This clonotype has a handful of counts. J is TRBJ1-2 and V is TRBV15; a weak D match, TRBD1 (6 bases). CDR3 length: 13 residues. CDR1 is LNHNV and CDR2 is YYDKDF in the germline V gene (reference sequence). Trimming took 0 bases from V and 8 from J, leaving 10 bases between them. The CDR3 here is CATSREGASGYTF. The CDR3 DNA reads TGTGCCACCAGCAGAGAGGGGGCATCCGGCTACACCTTC.

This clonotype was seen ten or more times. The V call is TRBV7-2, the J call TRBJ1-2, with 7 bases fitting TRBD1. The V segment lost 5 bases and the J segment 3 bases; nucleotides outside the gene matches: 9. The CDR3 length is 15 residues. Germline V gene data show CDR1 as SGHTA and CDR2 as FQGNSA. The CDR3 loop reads CASSLRGGGDYGYTF. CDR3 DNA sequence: TGTGCCAGCAGCCTCCGGGGAGGGGGCGACTATGGCTACACCTTC.

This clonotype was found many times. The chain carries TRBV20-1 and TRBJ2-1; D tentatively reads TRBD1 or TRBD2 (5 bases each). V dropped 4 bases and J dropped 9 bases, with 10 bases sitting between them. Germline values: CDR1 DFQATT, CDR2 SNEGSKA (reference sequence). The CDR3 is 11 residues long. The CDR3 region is CSATGSVEQFF. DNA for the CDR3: TGCAGTGCTACAGGGAGCGTTGAGCAGTTCTTC.

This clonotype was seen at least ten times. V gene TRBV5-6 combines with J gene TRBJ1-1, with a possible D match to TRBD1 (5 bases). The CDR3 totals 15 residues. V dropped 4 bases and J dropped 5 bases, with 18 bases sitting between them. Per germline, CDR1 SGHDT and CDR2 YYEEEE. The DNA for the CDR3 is TGTGCCAGCAGCCCGGGACCCTCAAGGAGTACTGAAGCTTTCTTT. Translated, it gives CASSPGPSRSTEAFF.

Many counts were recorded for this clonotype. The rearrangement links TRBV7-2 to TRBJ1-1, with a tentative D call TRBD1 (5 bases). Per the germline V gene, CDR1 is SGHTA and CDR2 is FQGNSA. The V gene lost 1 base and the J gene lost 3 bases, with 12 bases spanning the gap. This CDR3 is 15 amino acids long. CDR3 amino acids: CASSLDPQGDTEAFF. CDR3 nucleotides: TGTGCCAGCAGCTTAGACCCCCAGGGTGACACTGAAGCTTTCTTT.

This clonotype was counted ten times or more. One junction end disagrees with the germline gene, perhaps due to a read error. The CDR3, as DNA: TGTGCCAGCAGCTTGTCACACTCCCACAATGAGCAGTTCTTC. Encoded protein: CASSLSHSHNEQFF. The genes are TRBV11-3 and TRBJ2-1; D is undetermined. This CDR3 region has 14 residues. Germline CDR1 and CDR2: SGHNT and YENEEA.

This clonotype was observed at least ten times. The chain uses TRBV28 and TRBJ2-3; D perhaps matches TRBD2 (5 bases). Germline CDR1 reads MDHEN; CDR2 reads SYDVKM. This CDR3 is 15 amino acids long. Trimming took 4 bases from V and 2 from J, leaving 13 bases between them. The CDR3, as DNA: TGTGCCAGCAGTTCCCCAAGCGGATACACAGATACGCAGTATTTT. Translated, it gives CASSSPSGYTDTQYF.

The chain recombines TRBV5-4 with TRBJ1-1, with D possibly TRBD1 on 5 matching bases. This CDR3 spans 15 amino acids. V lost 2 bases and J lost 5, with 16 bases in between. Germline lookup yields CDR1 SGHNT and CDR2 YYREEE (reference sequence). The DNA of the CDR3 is TGTGCCAGCAGCTTAAAAAGGGGTGCGGGAACTGAAGCTTTCTTT. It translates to CASSLKRGAGTEAFF.

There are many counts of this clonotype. CDR3 loop: CASSYGGGRVSSPLHF. CDR3 coding DNA: TGTGCCAGCAGCTACGGGGGGGGAAGGGTTAGTTCACCCCTCCACTTT. V and J are TRBV7-6 and TRBJ1-6; D possibly corresponds to TRBD1 (5 bases). The CDR3 covers 16 residues. Trimming pared 4 bases from V and 9 bases from J, leaving 19 bases between. The V gene's germline CDR1 is SGHVS and CDR2 FNYEAQ.

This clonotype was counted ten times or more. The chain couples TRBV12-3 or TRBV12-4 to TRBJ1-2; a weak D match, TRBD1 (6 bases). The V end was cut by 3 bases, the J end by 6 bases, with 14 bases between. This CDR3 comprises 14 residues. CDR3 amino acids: CASSFQGKGDGYTF. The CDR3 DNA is TGTGCCAGCAGTTTTCAGGGGAAAGGGGATGGCTACACCTTC.

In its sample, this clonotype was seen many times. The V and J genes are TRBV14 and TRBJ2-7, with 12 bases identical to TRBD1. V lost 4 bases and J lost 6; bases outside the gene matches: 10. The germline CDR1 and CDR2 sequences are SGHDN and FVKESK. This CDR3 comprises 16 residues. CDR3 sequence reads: CASSPVPGQGASEQYF. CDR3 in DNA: TGTGCCAGCAGCCCCGTCCCGGGACAGGGGGCGAGCGAGCAGTACTTC.

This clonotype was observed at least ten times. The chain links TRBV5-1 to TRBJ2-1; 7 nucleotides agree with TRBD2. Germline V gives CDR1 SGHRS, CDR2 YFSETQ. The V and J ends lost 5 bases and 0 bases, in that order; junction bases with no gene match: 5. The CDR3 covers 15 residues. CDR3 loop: CASSGAGVSYNEQFF. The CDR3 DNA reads TGCGCCAGCAGTGGGGCGGGGGTCTCCTACAATGAGCAGTTCTTC.